The entry below describes one TCR beta chain. Only one count was recorded for this clone. Its recognized antigen is unknown. No much larger clonotype is one base removed from it; base qualities were not supplied. Each collaborating institution followed its own protocols to collect whole blood in K2EDTA tubes. For TCRbeta analysis, collaborator samples were shipped as frozen whole blood, as isolated PBMCs, or as DNA extracted from either sample type. The immunoSEQ Assay, a bias-controlled multiplex PCR, was used to amplify TCRbeta CDR3 regions from genomic DNA. The published analysis was carried out like this. The number of nucleated cells in each sample was estimated from the amplification of reference gene primers within the assay. To quantify the absolute abundance of each unique TCRbeta CDR3 rearrangement, sequence reads were collapsed and filtered. For each sample, productive Simpson clonality was calculated by taking the square root of Simpson's diversity index across productive rearrangements. TCRdb took this table from immuneACCESS and kept in-frame rearrangements with V and J called. Such tables lack part of the clones; where checked against another copy, unresolved V genes explain under half of the gap, and the rest is unexplained. That table gives V, J and clone size, and the DNA gave D and trimming. Across this sample there are 100,000 to 150,000 clones, with under 90% seen only once. In total, the top ten clones hold roughly 4.3% of the sample.

The CDR3 holds 16 amino acids from the cysteine to the phenylalanine. Of all the DNA, just the CDR3 is kept, 48 bases in frame from base 1. In the germline V gene, CDR1 corresponds to KGHSH and CDR2 to LQKENI. V was cut back by 1 base and J by 7 bases, leaving a gap of 17 bases between them. This specimen belongs to a study of blood T cell repertoires in COVID-19 (dated by TCRdb to 2018 to 2020). As for the study more broadly: Collaborator samples came from the United States, Italy and Spain and covered acute and convalescent phases of COVID-19. The prospective study material was composed of cDNA or gDNA derived from T cells, B-cell-depleted T cells, or PBMCs. The dataset comprised deeply sampled blood TCRbeta repertoires from subjects exposed to, actively infected with, or recovered from COVID-19. A freely available public database, intended as a resource for researchers studying the immune response to SARS-CoV-2, is where the repertoires were released. Samples were obtained from the ongoing ImmuneRACE study (first 160 participants) and from about 1,300 subjects provided by 6 global collaborators. Nearly every sample came with metadata listing a de-identified subject ID, COVID-19 status, age in years and sex. Where available, HLA class I and class II types were taken from metadata supplied by the sample provider and were not determined by assay-based typing.

What the authors observed across the whole study: The quantity of clinical and demographic metadata differed by source and by participant and was supplied without curation.

The chain employs TRBV18 and TRBJ2-1; 5 matching bases give a weak D call of TRBD2. The material sequenced was peripheral blood. The sequence derives from a woman in her seventies with acute or convalescent COVID-19. The CDR3 protein sequence reads: CASSPLGRGNVNEQFF. The base sequence is TGTGCCAGCTCACCACTTGGTCGGGGTAACGTAAATGAGCAGTTCTTC. Beyond the CDR3, the reference TRBV18 and TRBJ2-1 genes provide the residues; the full variable domain reads: NAGVMQNPRHLVRRRGQEARLRCSPMKGHSHVYWYRQLPEEGLKFMVYLQKENIIDESGMPKERFSAEFPKEGPSILRIQQVVRGDSAAYFCASSPLGRGNVNEQFFGPGTRLTVL.